The rows below give T cell receptor beta chains drawn from one sample of a study of T cell repertoires in cytomegalovirus infection. TCRdb redid the calling of the reads with MiXCR, one entry per CDR3 protein. The repertoire has over 100,000 distinct CDR3 sequences, under 30% of them found once; the top ten carry approximately 78%. No antigen has been identified for these receptors. The sample consisted of CD8+ T cells from cultured PBMCs, taken from culture after CMV antigen stimulation. The receptors come from a human donor in good health (CMV status not recorded). Some clones in this sample may be carry-over from other donors' samples. Each CDR3 is given with its conserved first and last residue. A D gene is named only where the DNA matches it firmly. Clone size is shown for a subset of rows, as once, few, many or a class of expanded clone.

cdr3_length d_call clone_size j_call v_call cdr3_aa cdr3_nt
14 - many TRBJ1-1 TRBV6-6 CASSYLGHDTEAFF TGTGCCAGCAGTTACTTGGGACATGACACTGAAGCTTTCTTT
15 TRBD2 - TRBJ2-5 TRBV2 CASHTAGVPQETQYF TGTGCCAGCCACACTGCGGGGGTCCCCCAAGAGACCCAGTACTTC
11 - many TRBJ2-1 TRBV7-9 CASSFPNEQFF TGTGCCAGCAGCTTTCCAAATGAGCAGTTCTTC
15 TRBD2 few TRBJ2-1 TRBV11-1 CASSLGSGGGNEQFF TGTGCCAGCAGCTTAGGTAGCGGGGGTGGCAATGAGCAGTTCTTC
15 - - TRBJ1-1 TRBV19 CASSIGVWVATEAFF TGTGCCAGTAGTATTGGGGTCTGGGTAGCAACTGAAGCTTTCTTT
12 - - TRBJ1-6 TRBV2 CASSVANSPLHF TGTGCCAGCAGCGTGGCCAATTCACCCCTCCACTTT
15 TRBD1 - TRBJ1-1 TRBV20-1 CSARGTGGLNTEAFF TGCAGTGCTAGAGGGACAGGGGGCTTAAACACTGAAGCTTTCTTT
11 TRBD1 - TRBJ2-7 TRBV28 CASSIGTVIFF TGTGCCAGCAGCATCGGGACAGTGATATTTTTC
16 TRBD1 - TRBJ1-2 TRBV18 CASSPKDRGANYGYTF TGTGCCAGCTCACCGAAGGACAGGGGAGCTAACTATGGCTACACCTTC
14 - - TRBJ2-5 TRBV20-1 CSARDGAGHETQYF TGCAGTGCTAGAGATGGAGCGGGACACGAGACCCAGTACTTC
16 - few TRBJ1-1 TRBV6-5 CASSYSAGMEYTEAFF TGTGCCAGCAGTTACTCGGCAGGCATGGAATATACTGAAGCTTTCTTT
15 - - TRBJ1-2 TRBV9 CASSPWTAANYGYTF TGTGCCAGCAGCCCTTGGACAGCGGCTAACTATGGCTACACCTTC
13 - few TRBJ1-1 TRBV6-5 CASSYSPGEEAFF TGTGCCAGCAGTTACTCCCCGGGAGAAGAAGCTTTCTTT
13 - few TRBJ2-1 TRBV19 CASSNDNFNEQFF TGTGCCAGTAGTAACGACAATTTCAATGAGCAGTTCTTC
16 - - TRBJ2-1 TRBV10-3 CAISVSNYSNYNKQFF TGTGCCATCAGTGTATCGAACTACTCAAACTACAATAAGCAGTTCTTC
12 - few TRBJ1-5 TRBV7-6 CASSLGFQPQHF TGTGCCAGCAGCTTAGGTTTTCAGCCCCAGCATTTT
15 - - TRBJ2-7 TRBV12-3/TRBV12-4 CASTVGSGRGYEQYF TGTGCCAGCACCGTAGGGTCGGGACGGGGCTACGAGCAGTACTTC
15 - - TRBJ1-1 TRBV5-6 CASSQLRGMNTEAFF TGTGCCAGCAGCCAACTCAGGGGCATGAACACTGAAGCTTTCTTT
15 - many TRBJ1-5 TRBV19 CATTIGTLSNQPQHF TGTGCCACCACAATAGGGACACTTAGCAATCAGCCCCAGCATTTT
14 - - TRBJ1-1 TRBV6-2/TRBV6-3 CASSYSTLGPEAFF TGTGCCAGCAGTTACTCCACTCTCGGCCCTGAAGCTTTCTTT
12 - many TRBJ2-1 TRBV7-9 CASSEGGDEQFF TGTGCCAGCAGTGAAGGGGGGGATGAGCAGTTCTTC
14 TRBD1 few TRBJ1-4 TRBV7-9 CASRDGQGFEKLFF TGTGCCAGCAGGGACGGACAGGGGTTTGAAAAACTGTTTTTT
13 - - TRBJ2-7 TRBV20-1 CSATGLSAYEQYF TGCAGTGCTACCGGACTCTCCGCCTACGAGCAGTACTTC
14 - - TRBJ2-7 TRBV19 CASSMRSSTYEQYF TGTGCCAGTAGTATGCGGTCTTCTACCTACGAGCAGTACTTC
15 TRBD1 few TRBJ2-2 TRBV20-1 CSARTGGVSTGELFF TGCAGTGCTAGGACAGGGGGCGTTTCGACCGGGGAGCTGTTTTTT
16 TRBD2 few TRBJ2-1 TRBV7-9 CASSVQTSGGYNEQFF TGTGCCAGCAGCGTTCAGACTAGCGGGGGTTACAATGAGCAGTTCTTC
18 TRBD2 - TRBJ2-7 TRBV4-2 CASSQEHGLAGLGYEQYF TGTGCCAGCAGCCAAGAACACGGACTAGCGGGCCTGGGGTACGAGCAGTACTTC
18 TRBD2 few TRBJ2-3 TRBV6-2/TRBV6-3 CASSYTAWRGDATDTQYF TGTGCCAGCAGTTACACGGCTTGGCGGGGGGACGCCACAGATACGCAGTATTTT
12 - - TRBJ1-2 TRBV2 CATPRGAYGYTF TGTGCCACCCCCCGAGGGGCCTATGGCTACACCTTC
14 - many TRBJ1-1 TRBV27 CASRSLAVNTEAFF TGTGCCAGCAGAAGCCTGGCGGTGAACACTGAAGCTTTCTTT